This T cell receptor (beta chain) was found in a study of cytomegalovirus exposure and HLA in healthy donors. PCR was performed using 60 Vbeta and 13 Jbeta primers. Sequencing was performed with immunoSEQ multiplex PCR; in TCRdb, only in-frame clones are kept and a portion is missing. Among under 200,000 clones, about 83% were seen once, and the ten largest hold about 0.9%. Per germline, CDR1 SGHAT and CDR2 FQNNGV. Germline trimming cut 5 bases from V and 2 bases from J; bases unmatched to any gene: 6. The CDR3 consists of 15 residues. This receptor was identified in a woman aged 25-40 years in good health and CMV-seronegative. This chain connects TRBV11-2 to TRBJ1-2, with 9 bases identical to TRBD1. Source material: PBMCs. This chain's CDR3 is CASSVTGGYNYGYTF. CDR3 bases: TGTGCCAGCAGCGTCACAGGGGGCTACAACTATGGCTACACCTTC.